This TCR beta chain came from a study of blood T cell repertoires in COVID-19. Background on the study: PBMCs, B-cell-depleted T cells, or T cells provided the cDNA or gDNA that made up the material.

Sequencing used immunoSEQ multiplex PCR; TCRdb keeps in-frame clones, though not all of them. The data show a few hundred thousand clones, about 85% seen once. The V end was cut by 0 bases, the J end by 1 base, with 12 bases between. This CDR3 contains 16 residues. Germline-derived CDR1 and CDR2 are LNHNV and YYDKDF (reference sequence). Participants spanned ages about 18 to 95 years and resided in 20 to 30 US areas. Assignments of participants to cohorts depended upon their own reported clinical history. This sequence originates from a woman aged 25 to 39 who had recovered from COVID-19. Sequencing was performed on PBMCs or T cells enriched from blood (not recorded which). The chain links TRBV15 to TRBJ1-1; maybe TRBD1 (5 bases). Here the CDR3 DNA reads TGTGCCACCAGCAGAGAGGCAGGGAGGGGGAACACTGAAGCTTTCTTT. This encodes CATSREAGRGNTEAFF.